These T cell receptor beta chains were read from a single sample in a study of shared clonotypes between healthy human individuals. Assay: immunoSEQ multiplex PCR; the TCRdb copy retains only in-frame clones and omits some. The sample records approximately 2.5 million clones, more than 90% being singletons. Sequenced: naive CD4+ T cells sorted from blood. The receptor set was obtained from a man between 18 and 35 years old in good health. Each CDR3 is given with its conserved first and last residue. The order of the fields is J gene, V gene, clone size, D gene, CDR3 protein, CDR3 DNA. The D gene is left open where the match is weak. Size values are once, few and many counts, or a class for expanded clones, and some rows have none.

>TRBJ2-1|TRBV4-3|.|.
CASSQGGDGDEQFF
TGCGCCAGCAGCCAAGGGGGCGACGGCGATGAGCAGTTCTTC
>TRBJ2-5|TRBV5-1|.|.
CASSELGQETQYF
TGCGCCAGCAGCGAACTAGGCCAAGAGACCCAGTACTTC
>TRBJ1-2|TRBV6-1|.|.
CASSERGHPNYGYTF
TGTGCCAGCAGTGAACGGGGACACCCTAACTATGGCTACACCTTC
>TRBJ2-1|TRBV7-2|.|TRBD2
CASSLVYTAGGPKQFF
TGTGCCAGCAGCTTAGTGTATACAGCGGGAGGGCCAAAGCAGTTCTTC
>TRBJ2-5|TRBV14|.|TRBD1
CASSQGTGGGETQYF
TGTGCCAGCAGCCAGGGAACAGGGGGCGGAGAGACCCAGTACTTC
>TRBJ1-6|TRBV21-1|.|.
CASSKGGTGGSSDNSPLHF
TGTGCCAGCAGCAAAGGTGGGACAGGGGGCAGCTCCGATAATTCACCCCTCCACTTT
>TRBJ2-5|TRBV11-3|.|.
CASSFGGGETQYF
TGTGCCAGCAGCTTCGGCGGCGGAGAGACCCAGTACTTC
>TRBJ1-1|TRBV6-6|.|.
CASSYLGTEAFF
TGTGCCAGCAGTTACCTTGGGACTGAAGCTTTCTTT
>TRBJ1-1|TRBV6-5|.|.
CASRLTKNTEAFF
TGTGCCAGCAGGTTAACGAAGAACACTGAAGCTTTCTTT
>TRBJ2-7|TRBV5-1|.|TRBD1
CASSLILGTGGEQYF
TGCGCCAGCAGCTTGATACTGGGGACAGGGGGCGAGCAGTACTTC
>TRBJ2-1|TRBV11-3|.|TRBD1
CASSLTGGSYNEQFF
TGTGCCAGCAGCTTGACAGGGGGGTCCTACAATGAGCAGTTCTTC
>TRBJ1-5|TRBV11-2|few|.
CASSPGHISNQPQHF
TGTGCCAGCAGCCCCGGACATATTAGCAATCAGCCCCAGCATTTT
>TRBJ2-3|TRBV12-5|.|.
CASGPQGLNTDTQYF
TGTGCTAGTGGCCCGCAGGGGCTAAACACAGATACGCAGTATTTT
>TRBJ1-2|TRBV7-2|once|TRBD1
CASSPRDRPGYGYTF
TGTGCCAGCAGCCCCCGGGACAGGCCAGGGTATGGCTACACCTTC
>TRBJ2-5|TRBV19|.|TRBD2
CATRTSGGPETQYF
TGTGCCACGAGGACTAGCGGAGGCCCTGAGACCCAGTACTTC
>TRBJ2-5|TRBV5-1|.|TRBD2
CASSLSSGGDRSFRPQYF
TGCGCCAGCAGCTTGTCTAGCGGGGGGGACCGTTCCTTTAGGCCCCAGTACTTC
>TRBJ2-7|TRBV28|.|.
CASSLGSRGGGEQYF
TGTGCCAGCAGTTTAGGATCGCGAGGCGGCGGCGAGCAGTACTTC
>TRBJ1-1|TRBV13|.|.
CASSSWTESNTEAFF
TGTGCCAGCAGCTCATGGACAGAATCTAACACTGAAGCTTTCTTT